This T cell receptor (beta chain) was identified during a study of blood T cells in healthy people across ages. Through a sample-barcoded 5' primer and a J-beta primer mix, a second PCR was run for 7 to 11 cycles. Each CDR3 protein is one row after TCRdb ran MiXCR on the 5' RACE reads. The sample yields about 1.5 million distinct CDR3 sequences, around 42% seen once. CDR1 is MNHNS, CDR2 SASEGT, per germline. J was trimmed by 1 base and V by 6 bases; bases with no gene match: 17. The CDR3 length is 19 residues. The study recruited healthy Caucasian donors from Russia who were aged about 6 to 90. Whenever a sample was processed, at least 6.5 million PBMCs were isolated.

This chain connects TRBV6-1 to TRBJ2-3, with 9 bases fitting TRBD1. This clonotype was obtained from a woman aged 18-30 years in good health. Sequenced input: blood. The CDR3 DNA reads as TGTGCCAGCAGCCAATCGATTAGGACAGGGGCCGGAGGCACAGATACGCAGTATTTT. Its protein is CASSQSIRTGAGGTDTQYF.